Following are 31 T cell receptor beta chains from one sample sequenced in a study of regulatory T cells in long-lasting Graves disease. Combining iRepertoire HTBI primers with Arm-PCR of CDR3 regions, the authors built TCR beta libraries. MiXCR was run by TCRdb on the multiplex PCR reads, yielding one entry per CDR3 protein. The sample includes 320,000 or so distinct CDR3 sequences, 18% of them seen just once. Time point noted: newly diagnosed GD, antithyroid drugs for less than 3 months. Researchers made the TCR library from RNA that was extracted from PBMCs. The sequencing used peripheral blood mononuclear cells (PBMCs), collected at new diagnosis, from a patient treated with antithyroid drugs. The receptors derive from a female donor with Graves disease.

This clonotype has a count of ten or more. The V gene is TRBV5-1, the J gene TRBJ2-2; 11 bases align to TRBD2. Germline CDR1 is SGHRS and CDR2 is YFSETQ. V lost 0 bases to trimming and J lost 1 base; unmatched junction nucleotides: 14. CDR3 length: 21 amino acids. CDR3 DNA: TGCGCCAGCAGCTTGGCCCTATCGGGACTAGCGGCCGTTGTGAACACCGGGGAGCTGTTTTTT. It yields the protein CASSLALSGLAAVVNTGELFF.

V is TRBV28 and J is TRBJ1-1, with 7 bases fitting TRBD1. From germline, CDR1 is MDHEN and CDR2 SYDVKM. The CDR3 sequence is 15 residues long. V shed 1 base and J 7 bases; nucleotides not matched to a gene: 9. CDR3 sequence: CASSLYTPGQSEAFF. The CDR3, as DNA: TGTGCCAGCAGTTTATACACTCCGGGACAGAGTGAAGCTTTCTTT.

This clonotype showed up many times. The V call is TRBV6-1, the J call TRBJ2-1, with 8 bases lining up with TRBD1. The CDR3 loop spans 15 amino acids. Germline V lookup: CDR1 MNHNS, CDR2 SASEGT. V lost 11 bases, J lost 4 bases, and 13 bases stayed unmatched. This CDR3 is CASLRGRQVYNEQFF. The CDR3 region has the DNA TGTGCCTCACTCAGGGGGCGCCAGGTTTACAATGAGCAGTTCTTC.

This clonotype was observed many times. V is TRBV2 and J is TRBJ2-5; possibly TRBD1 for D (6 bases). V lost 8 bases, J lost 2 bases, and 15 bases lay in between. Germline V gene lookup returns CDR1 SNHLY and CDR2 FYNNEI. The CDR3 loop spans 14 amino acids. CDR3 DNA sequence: TGTGCCAGCGGTGGGGGCTCCCGACAAGAGACCCAGTACTTC. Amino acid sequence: CASGGGSRQETQYF.

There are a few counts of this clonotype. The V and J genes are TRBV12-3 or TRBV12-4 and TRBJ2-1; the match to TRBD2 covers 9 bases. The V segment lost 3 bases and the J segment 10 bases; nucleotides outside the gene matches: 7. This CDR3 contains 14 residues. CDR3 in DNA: TGTGCCAGCAGTTTTGCGGGAGGGGTAAACGAGCAGTTCTTC. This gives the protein CASSFAGGVNEQFF.

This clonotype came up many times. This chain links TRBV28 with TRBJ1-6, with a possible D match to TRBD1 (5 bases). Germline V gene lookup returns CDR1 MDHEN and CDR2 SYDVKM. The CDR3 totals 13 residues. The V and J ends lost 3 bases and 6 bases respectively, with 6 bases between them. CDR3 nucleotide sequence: TGTGCCAGCAGTTTTCAGGGTAATTCACCCCTCCACTTT. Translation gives CASSFQGNSPLHF.

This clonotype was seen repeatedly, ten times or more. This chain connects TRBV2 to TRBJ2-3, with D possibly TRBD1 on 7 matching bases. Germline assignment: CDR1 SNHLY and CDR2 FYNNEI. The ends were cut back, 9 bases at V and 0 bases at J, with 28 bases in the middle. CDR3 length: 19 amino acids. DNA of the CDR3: TGTGCCAGTCCGGGACAGTGGATTCCGGGACTGGGAAGCACAGATACGCAGTATTTT. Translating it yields CASPGQWIPGLGSTDTQYF.

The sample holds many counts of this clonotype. The CDR3 DNA reads TGTGCCAGCTGGGCCTCGGGCGCCTCGCCCTACGAGCAGTACTTC. Encoded protein: CASWASGASPYEQYF. The chain joins TRBV28 to TRBJ2-7; D uncertain. The V and J ends lost 8 bases and 2 bases respectively, with 19 bases between them. The CDR3 is 15 residues long. Germline V gene sequence: CDR1 MDHEN, CDR2 SYDVKM.

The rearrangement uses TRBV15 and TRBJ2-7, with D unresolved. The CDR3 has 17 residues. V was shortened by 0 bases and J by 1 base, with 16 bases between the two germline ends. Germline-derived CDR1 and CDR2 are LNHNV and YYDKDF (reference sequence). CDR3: CATSRDFKDLRSYEQYF. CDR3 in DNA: TGTGCCACCAGCAGAGATTTCAAGGACCTGAGGTCCTACGAGCAGTACTTC.

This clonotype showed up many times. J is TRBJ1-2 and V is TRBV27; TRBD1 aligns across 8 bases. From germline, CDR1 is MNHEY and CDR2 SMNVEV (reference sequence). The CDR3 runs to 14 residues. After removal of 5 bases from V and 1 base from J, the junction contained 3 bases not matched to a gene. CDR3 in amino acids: CASSETGGNYGYTF. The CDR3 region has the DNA TGTGCCAGCAGTGAAACAGGGGGTAACTATGGCTACACCTTC.

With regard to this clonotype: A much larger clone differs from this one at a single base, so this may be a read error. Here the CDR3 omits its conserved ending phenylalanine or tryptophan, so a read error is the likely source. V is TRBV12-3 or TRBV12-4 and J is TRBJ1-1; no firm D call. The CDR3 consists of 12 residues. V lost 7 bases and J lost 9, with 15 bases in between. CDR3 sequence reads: CASNLSGVKAFS. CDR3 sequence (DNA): TGTGCCAGCAACCTATCCGGGGTTAAAGCTTTCTCT.

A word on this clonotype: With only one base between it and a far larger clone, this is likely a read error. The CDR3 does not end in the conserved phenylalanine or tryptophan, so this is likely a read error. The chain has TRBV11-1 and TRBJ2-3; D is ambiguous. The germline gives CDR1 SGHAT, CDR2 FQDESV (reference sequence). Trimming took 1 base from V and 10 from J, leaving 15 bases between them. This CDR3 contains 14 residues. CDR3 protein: CASSLDDHLRSQYV. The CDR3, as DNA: TGTGCCAGCAGCTTAGATGATCACCTCCGCTCGCAGTATGTT.

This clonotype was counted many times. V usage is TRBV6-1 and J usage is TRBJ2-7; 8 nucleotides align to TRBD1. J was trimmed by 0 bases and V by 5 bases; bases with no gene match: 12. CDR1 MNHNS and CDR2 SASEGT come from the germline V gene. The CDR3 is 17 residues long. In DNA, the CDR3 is TGTGCCAGCAGTCACGGGACAGGCCCCGGGGGCTCCTACGAGCAGTACTTC. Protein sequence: CASSHGTGPGGSYEQYF.

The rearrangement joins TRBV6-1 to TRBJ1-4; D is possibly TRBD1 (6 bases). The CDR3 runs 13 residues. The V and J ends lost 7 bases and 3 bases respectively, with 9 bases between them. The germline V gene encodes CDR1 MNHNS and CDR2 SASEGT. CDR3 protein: CASKGQANEKLFF. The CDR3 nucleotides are TGTGCCAGCAAGGGACAAGCTAATGAAAAACTGTTTTTT.

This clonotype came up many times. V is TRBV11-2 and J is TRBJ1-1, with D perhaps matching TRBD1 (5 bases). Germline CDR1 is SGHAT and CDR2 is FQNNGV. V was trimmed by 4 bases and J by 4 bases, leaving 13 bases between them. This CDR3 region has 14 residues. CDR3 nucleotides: TGTGCCAGCAGCTCCTGGGGGGGTGGCACTGAAGCTTTCTTT. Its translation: CASSSWGGGTEAFF.

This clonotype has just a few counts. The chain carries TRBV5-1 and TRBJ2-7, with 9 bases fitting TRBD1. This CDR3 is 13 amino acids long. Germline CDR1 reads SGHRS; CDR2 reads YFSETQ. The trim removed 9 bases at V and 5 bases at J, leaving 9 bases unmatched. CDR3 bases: TGCGCCACCAAGGTGGACAGGGGAGACGAGCAGTACTTC. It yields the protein CATKVDRGDEQYF.

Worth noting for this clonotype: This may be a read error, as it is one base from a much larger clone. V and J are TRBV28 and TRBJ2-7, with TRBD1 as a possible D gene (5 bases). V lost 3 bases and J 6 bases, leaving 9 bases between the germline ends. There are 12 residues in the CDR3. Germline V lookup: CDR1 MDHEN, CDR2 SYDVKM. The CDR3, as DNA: TGTGCCAGCAGTTTCCTAGGGGTCGAGCAGTACTTC. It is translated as CASSFLGVEQYF. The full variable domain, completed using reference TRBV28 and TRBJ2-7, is DVKVTQSSRYLVKRTGEKVFLECVQDMDHENMFWYRQDPGLGLRLIYFSYDVKMKEKGDIPEGYSVSREKKERFSLILESASTNQTSMYLCASSFLGVEQYFGPGTRLTVT.

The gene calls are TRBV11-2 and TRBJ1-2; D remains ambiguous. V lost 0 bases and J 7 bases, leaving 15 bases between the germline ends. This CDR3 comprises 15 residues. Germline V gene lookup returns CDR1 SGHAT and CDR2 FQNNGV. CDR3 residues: CASSLDWIAKGGYTF. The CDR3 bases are TGTGCCAGCAGCTTAGATTGGATTGCGAAGGGTGGCTACACCTTC.

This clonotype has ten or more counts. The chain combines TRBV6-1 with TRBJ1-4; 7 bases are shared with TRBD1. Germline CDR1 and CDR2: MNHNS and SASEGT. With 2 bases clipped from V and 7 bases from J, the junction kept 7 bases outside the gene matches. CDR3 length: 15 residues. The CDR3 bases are TGTGCCAGCAGTGAACGCGCAGGGGGAGGTGAAAAACTGTTTTTT. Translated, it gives CASSERAGGGEKLFF.

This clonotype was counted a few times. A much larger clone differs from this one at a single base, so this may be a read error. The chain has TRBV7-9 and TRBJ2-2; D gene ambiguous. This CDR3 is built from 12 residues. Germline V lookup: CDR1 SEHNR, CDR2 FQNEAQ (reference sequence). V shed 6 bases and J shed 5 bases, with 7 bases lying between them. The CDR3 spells CASSYKTGELFF. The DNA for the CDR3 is TGTGCCAGCAGTTATAAGACCGGGGAGCTGTTTTTT.

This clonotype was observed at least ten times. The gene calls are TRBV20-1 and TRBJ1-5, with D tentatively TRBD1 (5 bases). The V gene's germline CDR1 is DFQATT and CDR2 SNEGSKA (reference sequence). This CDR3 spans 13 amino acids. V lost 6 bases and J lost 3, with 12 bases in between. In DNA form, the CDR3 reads TGCAGTGCGGGGGGACGGCCCAATCAGCCCCAGCATTTT. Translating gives CSAGGRPNQPQHF.

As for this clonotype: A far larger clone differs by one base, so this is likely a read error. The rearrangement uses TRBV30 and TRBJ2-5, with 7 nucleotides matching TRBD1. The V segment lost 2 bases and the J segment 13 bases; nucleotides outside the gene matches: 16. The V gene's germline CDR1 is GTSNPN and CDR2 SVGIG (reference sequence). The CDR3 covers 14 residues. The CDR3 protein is CAWSNRGGGYERYF. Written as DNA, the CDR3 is TGTGCCTGGAGTAACAGGGGTGGTGGCTACGAGCGGTACTTC.

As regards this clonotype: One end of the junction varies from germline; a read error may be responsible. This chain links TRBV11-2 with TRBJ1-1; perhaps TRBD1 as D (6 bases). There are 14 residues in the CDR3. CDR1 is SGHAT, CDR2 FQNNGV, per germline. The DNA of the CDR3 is TGTGCCAGCAGCTTCCGGGCGGGGGGCACTGAAGCGTTCTTT. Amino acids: CASSFRAGGTEAFF.

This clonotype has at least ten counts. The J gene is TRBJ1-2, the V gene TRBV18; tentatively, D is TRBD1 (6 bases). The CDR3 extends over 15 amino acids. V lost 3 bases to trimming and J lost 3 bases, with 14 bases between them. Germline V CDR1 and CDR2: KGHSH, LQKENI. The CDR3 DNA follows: TGTGCCAGCTCACCTTCAGGGGCGTTGTACTATGGCTACACCTTC. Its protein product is CASSPSGALYYGYTF. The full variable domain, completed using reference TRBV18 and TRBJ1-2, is NAGVMQNPRHLVRRRGQEARLRCSPMKGHSHVYWYRQLPEEGLKFMVYLQKENIIDESGMPKERFSAEFPKEGPSILRIQQVVRGDSAAYFCASSPSGALYYGYTFGSGTRLTVV.

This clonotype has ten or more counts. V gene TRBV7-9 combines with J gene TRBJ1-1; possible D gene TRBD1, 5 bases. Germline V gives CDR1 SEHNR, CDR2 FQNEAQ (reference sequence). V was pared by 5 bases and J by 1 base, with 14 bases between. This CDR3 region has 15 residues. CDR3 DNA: TGTGCCAGCAGCCAGAATAAAGGGGCGAACACTGAAGCTTTCTTT. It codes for CASSQNKGANTEAFF.

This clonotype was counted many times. CDR3 nucleotide sequence: TGTGCCAGCAGCCATCTAGCGGGAGTGGCAGATACGCAGTATTTT. Its translation: CASSHLAGVADTQYF. The genes are TRBV11-2 and TRBJ2-3; 10 bases map to TRBD2. The length of the CDR3 is 15 residues. The germline CDR1 and CDR2 sequences are SGHAT and FQNNGV. J was trimmed by 4 bases and V by 5 bases; bases with no gene match: 6.

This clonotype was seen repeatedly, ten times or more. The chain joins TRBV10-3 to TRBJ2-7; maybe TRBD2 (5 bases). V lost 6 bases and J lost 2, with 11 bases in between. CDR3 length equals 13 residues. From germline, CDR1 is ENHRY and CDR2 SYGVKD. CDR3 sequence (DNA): TGTGCCATCAGCTCTAGCATCACCTACGAGCAGTACTTC. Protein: CAISSSITYEQYF.

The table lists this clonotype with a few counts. The CDR3 DNA reads TGCGCCAGCAGCTTGAATAGCCCCATCTCCTACGAGCAGTACTTC. Encoded protein: CASSLNSPISYEQYF. This sequence joins TRBV5-1 and TRBJ2-7; D gene uncertain. Per the germline V gene, CDR1 is SGHRS and CDR2 is YFSETQ. Trimming took off 1 base at V and 0 bases at J, with 11 bases between the two ends. The CDR3 has 15 residues.

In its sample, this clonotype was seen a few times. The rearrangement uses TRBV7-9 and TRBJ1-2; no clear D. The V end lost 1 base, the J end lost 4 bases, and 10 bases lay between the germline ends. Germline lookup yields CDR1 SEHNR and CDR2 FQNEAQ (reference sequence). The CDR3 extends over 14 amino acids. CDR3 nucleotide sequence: TGTGCCAGCAGCTTAGGGTTAGTTACCTATGGCTACACCTTC. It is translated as CASSLGLVTYGYTF.

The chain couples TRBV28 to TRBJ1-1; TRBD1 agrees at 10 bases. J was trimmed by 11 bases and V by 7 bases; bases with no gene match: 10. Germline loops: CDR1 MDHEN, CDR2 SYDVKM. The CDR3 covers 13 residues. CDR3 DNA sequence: TGTGCCAGCATGGACCGGGACAGGGGAGCGGCTTTCTTT. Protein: CASMDRDRGAAFF.

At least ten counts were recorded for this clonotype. The CDR3 protein is CASSVPGGRQETQYF. The CDR3 region has the DNA TGTGCCAGCTCAGTACCAGGGGGCCGCCAAGAGACCCAGTACTTC. The V call is TRBV11-2, the J call TRBJ2-5, with 8 bases that match TRBD1. V lost 8 bases and J lost 1; bases outside the gene matches: 9. Germline CDR1 SGHAT, CDR2 FQNNGV. The CDR3 totals 15 residues.